Sequencing of this T cell receptor beta chain was carried out in a study of CD8+ T cells in alopecia areata. Following extraction, RNA underwent reverse transcription to cDNA, which served as the sequencing template. Clones were sequenced by immunoSEQ multiplex PCR, and TCRdb holds only the in-frame ones, with some missing. The table lists 110,000 to 150,000 clones, approximately 65% of them singletons, with about 40% in the top ten. The sample holds a few counts of this clone. Starting from PBMCs, sorting isolated CD4+ and CD8+ T cells. This receptor was obtained from a human donor in good health. Sequencing was carried out using CD8+ T cells sorted from blood.

Here the CDR3 DNA reads TGCAGCGTCCCGCTAGCGGGAGACAATGAGCAGTTCTTC. Encoded protein: CSVPLAGDNEQFF. The chain is built from TRBV29-1 and TRBJ2-1, with 10 bases that match TRBD2. Germline V CDR1 and CDR2: SQVTM, ANQGSEA. V lost 6 bases to trimming and J lost 5 bases; unmatched junction nucleotides: 4. The CDR3 length is 13 residues.